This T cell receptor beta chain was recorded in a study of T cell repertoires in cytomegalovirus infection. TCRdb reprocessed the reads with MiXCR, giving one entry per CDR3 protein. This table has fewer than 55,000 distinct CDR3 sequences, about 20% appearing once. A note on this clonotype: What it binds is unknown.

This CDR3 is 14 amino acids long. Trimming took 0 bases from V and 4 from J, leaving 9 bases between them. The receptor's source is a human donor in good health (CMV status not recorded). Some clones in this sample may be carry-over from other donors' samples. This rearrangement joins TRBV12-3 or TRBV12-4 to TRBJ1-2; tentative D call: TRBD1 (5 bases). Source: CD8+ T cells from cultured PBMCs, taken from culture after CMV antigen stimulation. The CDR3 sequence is CASSLARGGYGYTF. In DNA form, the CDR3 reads TGTGCCAGCAGTTTAGCGAGGGGTGGCTATGGCTACACCTTC.